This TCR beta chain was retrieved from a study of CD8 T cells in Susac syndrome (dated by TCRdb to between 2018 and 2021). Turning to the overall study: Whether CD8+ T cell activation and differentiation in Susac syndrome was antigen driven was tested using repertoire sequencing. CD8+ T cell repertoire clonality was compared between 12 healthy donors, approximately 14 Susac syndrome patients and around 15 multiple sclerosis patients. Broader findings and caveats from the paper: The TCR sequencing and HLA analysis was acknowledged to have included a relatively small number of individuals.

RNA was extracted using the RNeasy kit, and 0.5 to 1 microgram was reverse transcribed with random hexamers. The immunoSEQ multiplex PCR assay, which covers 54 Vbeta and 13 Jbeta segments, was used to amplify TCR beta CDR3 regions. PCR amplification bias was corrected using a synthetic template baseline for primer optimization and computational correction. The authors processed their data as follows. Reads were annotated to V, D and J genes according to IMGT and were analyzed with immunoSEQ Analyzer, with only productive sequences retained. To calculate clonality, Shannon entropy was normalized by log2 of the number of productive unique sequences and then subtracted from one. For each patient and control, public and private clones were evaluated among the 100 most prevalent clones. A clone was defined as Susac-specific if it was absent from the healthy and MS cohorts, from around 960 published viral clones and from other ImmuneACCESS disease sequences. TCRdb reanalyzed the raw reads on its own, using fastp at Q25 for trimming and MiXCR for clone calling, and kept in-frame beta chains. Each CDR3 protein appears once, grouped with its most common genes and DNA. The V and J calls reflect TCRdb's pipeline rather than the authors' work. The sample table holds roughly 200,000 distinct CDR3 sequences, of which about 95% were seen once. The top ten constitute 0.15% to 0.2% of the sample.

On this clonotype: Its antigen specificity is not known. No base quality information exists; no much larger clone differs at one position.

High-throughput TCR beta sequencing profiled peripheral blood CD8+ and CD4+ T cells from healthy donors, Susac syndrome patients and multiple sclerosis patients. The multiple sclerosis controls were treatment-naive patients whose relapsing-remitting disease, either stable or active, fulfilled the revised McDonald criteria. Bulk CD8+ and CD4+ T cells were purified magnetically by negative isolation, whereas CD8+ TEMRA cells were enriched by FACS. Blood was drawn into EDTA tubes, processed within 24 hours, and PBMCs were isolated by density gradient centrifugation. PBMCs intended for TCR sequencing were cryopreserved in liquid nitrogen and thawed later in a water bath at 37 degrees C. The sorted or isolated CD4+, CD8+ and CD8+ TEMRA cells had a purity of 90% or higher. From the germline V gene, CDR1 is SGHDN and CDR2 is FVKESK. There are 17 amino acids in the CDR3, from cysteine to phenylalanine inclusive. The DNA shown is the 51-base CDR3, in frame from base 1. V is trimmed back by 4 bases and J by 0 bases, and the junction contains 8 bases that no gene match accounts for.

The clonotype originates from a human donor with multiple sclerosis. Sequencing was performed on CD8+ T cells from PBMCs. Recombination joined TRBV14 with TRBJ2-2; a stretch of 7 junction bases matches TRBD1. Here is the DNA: TGTGCCAGCAGCCTCTACCGGACAGGACCGAACACCGGGGAGCTGTTTTTT. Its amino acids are CASSLYRTGPNTGELFF.